These 25 T cell receptor beta chains share one sample of origin, sequenced in a study of CD4 T cells in relation to SARS-CoV-2 and coronaviruses. These receptors have no known antigen. Unexposed donor CD4+ T cells date from about 2011-2018, before the COVID-19 pandemic. The cells were cultured for roughly 11 days before CD4+ T cells were isolated. Profiling relied on immunoSEQ multiplex PCR, and the TCRdb table lists in-frame clones only, not all of them. The profile covers 10,000 or so clones, with 84% appearing a single time and around a quarter taken by the ten largest. Sequenced sample: CD4+ T cells from PBMCs, cultured in vitro. These receptors all come from a human donor in good health.

The chain uses TRBV10-2 and TRBJ1-5; no reliable D call. Between the trimmed V and J ends, which lost 2 bases and 0 bases, there was a span of 8 bases. The CDR3 loop spans 15 amino acids. Germline V gene lookup returns CDR1 WSHSY and CDR2 SAAADI. Written as DNA, the CDR3 is TGCGCCAGCAGTGAGCGACTAAATAGCAATCAGCCCCAGCATTTT. This translates into CASSERLNSNQPQHF.

The rearrangement links TRBV11-2 to TRBJ1-2, with D perhaps matching TRBD1 (6 bases). V was pared by 1 base and J by 7 bases, with 16 bases between. This CDR3 spans 15 amino acids. The germline V gene has CDR1 SGHAT and CDR2 FQNNGV. The CDR3 here is CASSLVRGAVSGYTF. CDR3 DNA: TGTGCCAGCAGCTTAGTTAGGGGGGCCGTTTCTGGCTACACCTTC.

The chain carries TRBV10-3 and TRBJ1-1, with a weak D call TRBD1 (5 bases). Germline V gene sequence: CDR1 ENHRY, CDR2 SYGVKD. V was clipped by 2 bases and J by 2 bases, with 9 bases between them. There are 14 residues in the CDR3. CDR3 bases: TGTGCCATCAGTGAGGCAGGGTTCAACACTGAAGCTTTCTTT. It is translated as CAISEAGFNTEAFF.

The genes are TRBV24-1 and TRBJ2-3; D gene unclear. Trimming shortened V by 6 bases and J by 7 bases, and 13 bases separated the two germline ends. The CDR3 loop spans 13 amino acids. Germline values: CDR1 KGHDR, CDR2 SFDVKD. The DNA for the CDR3 is TGTGCCACCAGTTCGGGTCAACACAATACGCAGTATTTT. This gives the protein CATSSGQHNTQYF.

The chain recombines TRBV5-1 with TRBJ2-3; 10 positions agree with TRBD2. CDR1 is SGHRS, CDR2 YFSETQ, per germline. The length of the CDR3 is 18 residues. V lost 0 bases, J lost 4 bases, and 11 bases stayed unmatched. The DNA of the CDR3 is TGCGCCAGCAGCTTGGAACTAGCGGGACCCCCGGGGGCAGATACGCAGTATTTT. It encodes CASSLELAGPPGADTQYF.

This rearrangement joins TRBV29-1 to TRBJ2-7, with D perhaps matching TRBD1 (6 bases). Per germline, CDR1 SQVTM and CDR2 ANQGSEA. This CDR3 has 11 residues. Trimming pared 7 bases from V and 4 bases from J, leaving 11 bases between. The CDR3 spells CSAGQLYEQYF. In DNA form, the CDR3 reads TGCAGCGCCGGACAGCTTTACGAGCAGTACTTC.

CDR3 in amino acids: CASSPKLGTDTQYF. Written as DNA, the CDR3 is TGTGCCAGCAGCCCGAAGTTGGGCACAGATACGCAGTATTTT. The chain is built from TRBV7-3 and TRBJ2-3; the D is unclear. Germline V CDR1 and CDR2: SGHTA, FQGTGA. This CDR3 is 14 amino acids long. Trimming shortened V by 5 bases and J by 1 base, and 10 bases separated the two germline ends.

The chain's CDR3 is CASSQSTGVDGYTF. The CDR3 DNA sequence: TGCGCCAGCAGCCAGAGCACAGGGGTGGATGGCTACACCTTC. The chain has TRBV5-1 and TRBJ1-2; 7 bases match TRBD1. This CDR3 comprises 14 residues. The V segment lost 4 bases and the J segment 6 bases; nucleotides outside the gene matches: 9. CDR1 is SGHRS, CDR2 YFSETQ, per germline. The variable domain in full, completed from reference TRBV5-1 and TRBJ1-2, reads KAGVTQTPRYLIKTRGQQVTLSCSPISGHRSVSWYQQTPGQGLQFLFEYFSETQRNKGNFPGRFSGRQFSNSRSEMNVSTLELGDSALYLCASSQSTGVDGYTFGSGTRLTVV.

The chain carries TRBV11-1 and TRBJ1-1; no clear D gene. V shed 5 bases and J shed 3 bases, with 13 bases lying between them. There are 14 residues in the CDR3. In germline, CDR1 is SGHAT, CDR2 FQDESV (reference sequence). The CDR3 bases are TGTGCCAGCAGCCGAAACCCTCGGCACACTGAAGCTTTCTTT. It yields the protein CASSRNPRHTEAFF.

The chain is built from TRBV5-1 and TRBJ1-1; possible D gene TRBD1, 5 bases. The CDR3 is made up of 14 amino acids. CDR1 and CDR2 from the germline V gene are SGHRS and YFSETQ. V lost 6 bases to trimming and J lost 5 bases, with 17 bases between them. This CDR3 is CASKTRQTYTEAFF. CDR3 sequence (DNA): TGCGCCAGCAAAACCCGACAGACGTATACTGAAGCTTTCTTT.

V and J are TRBV5-1 and TRBJ2-3; tentatively, D is TRBD1 (5 bases). The V gene's germline CDR1 is SGHRS and CDR2 YFSETQ. Trimming stripped 6 bases from V and 0 bases from J, with 17 bases between. This CDR3 contains 16 residues. CDR3 DNA: TGCGCCAGCACTCCCTTGCCAGGGCCTAGCACAGATACGCAGTATTTT. Its protein product is CASTPLPGPSTDTQYF. Full variable domain (rest looked up from reference TRBV5-1 and TRBJ2-3): KAGVTQTPRYLIKTRGQQVTLSCSPISGHRSVSWYQQTPGQGLQFLFEYFSETQRNKGNFPGRFSGRQFSNSRSEMNVSTLELGDSALYLCASTPLPGPSTDTQYFGPGTRLTVL.

The rearrangement uses TRBV6-6 and TRBJ2-1; TRBD1 matches at 8 bases. V trimming: 5 bases; J trimming: 6 bases; junction bases outside the gene matches: 9. In germline, CDR1 is MNHNY, CDR2 SVGAGI (reference sequence). The CDR3 totals 15 residues. The CDR3 nucleotides read TGTGCCAGCAGTCCCGGGACAGGAATTTTCAATGAGCAGTTCTTC. Its translation is CASSPGTGIFNEQFF.

J is TRBJ2-4 and V is TRBV27; TRBD2 matches at 11 bases. J gave up 3 bases and V 3 bases, and 4 bases lay outside the gene matches. There are 16 residues in the CDR3. Germline V gene data show CDR1 as MNHEY and CDR2 as SMNVEV (reference sequence). For the CDR3, the DNA is TGTGCCAGCAGTTTTAGCGGGAGGGCGGGCAAAAACATTCAGTACTTC. This sequence encodes CASSFSGRAGKNIQYF.

The chain joins TRBV10-3 to TRBJ2-5, with no clear D. The CDR3 runs 13 residues. Germline V gene sequence: CDR1 ENHRY, CDR2 SYGVKD. The V end lost 3 bases, the J end lost 1 base, and 6 bases lay between the germline ends. CDR3 sequence: CAISEGFQETQYF. The CDR3 coding sequence is TGTGCCATCAGTGAAGGGTTCCAAGAGACCCAGTACTTC.

The V call is TRBV6-5, the J call TRBJ1-3; D ambiguous. V lost 9 bases, J lost 0 bases, and 9 bases lay in between. Germline V gives CDR1 MNHEY, CDR2 SVGAGI. CDR3 length equals 13 residues. The CDR3 loop is CASKLSSGNTIYF. CDR3 in DNA: TGTGCCAGTAAACTTAGCTCTGGAAACACCATATATTTT.

The chain carries TRBV18 and TRBJ1-1; D not certain. The germline gives CDR1 KGHSH, CDR2 LQKENI. V was shortened by 0 bases and J by 1 base, with 12 bases between the two germline ends. CDR3 length equals 16 residues. The chain's CDR3 is CASSPPYSIGNTEAFF. The CDR3 nucleotides read TGTGCCAGCTCACCACCGTACAGCATCGGGAACACTGAAGCTTTCTTT.

The chain employs TRBV7-2 and TRBJ1-2; D is undetermined. The CDR3 covers 14 residues. Trimming took 1 base from V and 1 from J, leaving 7 bases between them. Germline loops: CDR1 SGHTA, CDR2 FQGNSA. CDR3 coding DNA: TGTGCCAGCAGCTTAGGTGGCGATAACTATGGCTACACCTTC. Translation gives CASSLGGDNYGYTF.

V gene TRBV2 combines with J gene TRBJ2-7; the match to TRBD1 covers 9 bases. This CDR3 has 14 residues. Germline lookup yields CDR1 SNHLY and CDR2 FYNNEI. The V and J ends lost 5 bases and 1 base, in that order; junction bases with no gene match: 3. The CDR3 loop is CASSSGTGSYEQYF. DNA of the CDR3: TGTGCCAGCAGTTCCGGGACAGGGTCCTACGAGCAGTACTTC.

The chain couples TRBV30 to TRBJ2-7, with D possibly TRBD2 on 6 matching bases. This CDR3 comprises 14 residues. Trimming shortened V by 3 bases and J by 0 bases, and 12 bases separated the two germline ends. Germline CDR1 is GTSNPN and CDR2 is SVGIG (reference sequence). The CDR3 DNA follows: TGTGCCTGGAGCGTGGGGGGAGGCTCCTACGAGCAGTACTTC. This translates into CAWSVGGGSYEQYF.

The chain has TRBV19 and TRBJ1-3; 9 bases are shared with TRBD1. The V gene's germline CDR1 is LNHDA and CDR2 SQIVND (reference sequence). V lost 4 bases and J lost 3; bases outside the gene matches: 7. The CDR3 is 16 amino acids. This CDR3 is CASSTTQGAHGNTIYF. CDR3 sequence (DNA): TGTGCCAGTAGTACCACACAGGGGGCGCATGGAAACACCATATATTTT.

The V call is TRBV19, the J call TRBJ2-7; 8 nucleotides line up with TRBD2. Germline V gene lookup returns CDR1 LNHDA and CDR2 SQIVND (reference sequence). V shed 4 bases and J 2 bases; nucleotides not matched to a gene: 13. The CDR3 spans 17 residues. The CDR3 bases are TGTGCCAGTAGTACTTGGCGGGGGGACCGCAGGCCCTACGAGCAGTACTTC. It specifies CASSTWRGDRRPYEQYF.

This clone was found a few times. This sequence joins TRBV27 and TRBJ2-1; 14 positions match TRBD2. The CDR3 extends over 16 amino acids. Trimming removed 6 bases from V and 8 bases from J; junction bases left unmatched: 9. Looked up from germline, CDR1 is MNHEY and CDR2 is SMNVEV (reference sequence). The chain's CDR3 is CASSLNGLAGGYEQFF. CDR3 in DNA: TGTGCCAGCAGCCTTAATGGACTAGCGGGAGGCTATGAGCAGTTCTTC.

This clone was seen only once. V gene TRBV12-3 or TRBV12-4 combines with J gene TRBJ2-3; a possible D gene is TRBD1 (6 bases). This CDR3 is 13 amino acids long. The V gene lost 6 bases and the J gene lost 1 base, with 8 bases spanning the gap. In nucleotides, the CDR3 is TGTGCCAGCAGACAGGGACGCACAGATACGCAGTATTTT. As protein: CASRQGRTDTQYF.

The V gene is TRBV7-2, the J gene TRBJ1-1, with D hard to call. Per the germline V gene, CDR1 is SGHTA and CDR2 is FQGNSA. This CDR3 has 13 amino acids. Trimming removed 1 base at V and 1 base at J, with 4 bases between. Here the CDR3 DNA reads TGTGCCAGCAGCTTAGAGCGGAACACTGAAGCTTTCTTT. It encodes CASSLERNTEAFF.

In DNA, the CDR3 is TGTGCCAGCAAGGGGGACAGGGGGATGACCGAGCAGTACTTC. This encodes CASKGDRGMTEQYF. The chain recombines TRBV27 with TRBJ2-7; 11 bases align to TRBD1. Germline lookup yields CDR1 MNHEY and CDR2 SMNVEV (reference sequence). The CDR3 sequence is 14 residues long. J gave up 6 bases and V 7 bases, and 8 bases lay outside the gene matches.